This T cell receptor beta chain is drawn from a study of cytomegalovirus exposure and HLA in healthy donors. 60 Vbeta and 13 Jbeta primers were used in PCR. TCRdb's table, derived via immunoSEQ multiplex PCR, lists solely in-frame clones and lacks some. The sample holds 140,000 to 150,000 clones. Trimming shortened V by 1 base and J by 4 bases, and 10 bases separated the two germline ends. The germline gives CDR1 LNHDA, CDR2 SQIVND (reference sequence). This CDR3 is built from 14 residues. As regards this clone: Its antigen remains unknown.

Regarding the study as a whole: Apparent HLA restriction characterized most CMV-associated TCR beta chains in a later analysis. Later analysis showed TCR association rates varying by HLA locus, highest for DRB1 and lowest for HLA-C. Investigators reported 150 to 200 TCR beta chains as tied to cytomegalovirus. Most TCR beta V segments were productive about 90% or about 30% of the time in an earlier analysis.

This sequence joins TRBV19 and TRBJ1-1; no clear D. The material sequenced was PBMCs. This TCR was recovered from a male donor in good health and CMV-seronegative. The CDR3 reads CASSIGGEGTEAFF. CDR3 nucleotide sequence: TGTGCCAGTAGTATAGGGGGAGAAGGCACTGAAGCTTTCTTT.